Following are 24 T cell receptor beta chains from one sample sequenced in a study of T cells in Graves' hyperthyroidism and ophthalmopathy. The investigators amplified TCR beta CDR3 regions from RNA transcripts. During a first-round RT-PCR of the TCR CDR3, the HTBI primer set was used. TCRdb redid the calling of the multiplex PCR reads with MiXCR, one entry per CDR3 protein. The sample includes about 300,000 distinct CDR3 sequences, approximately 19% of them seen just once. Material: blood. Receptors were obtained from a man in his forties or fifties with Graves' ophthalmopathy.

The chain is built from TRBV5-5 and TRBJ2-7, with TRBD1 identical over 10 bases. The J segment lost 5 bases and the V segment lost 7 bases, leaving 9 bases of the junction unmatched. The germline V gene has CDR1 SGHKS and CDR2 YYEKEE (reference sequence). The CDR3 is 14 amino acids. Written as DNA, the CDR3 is TGTGCCAGCGCCTGGGACAGGGGATCCCACGAGCAGTACTTC. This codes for CASAWDRGSHEQYF.

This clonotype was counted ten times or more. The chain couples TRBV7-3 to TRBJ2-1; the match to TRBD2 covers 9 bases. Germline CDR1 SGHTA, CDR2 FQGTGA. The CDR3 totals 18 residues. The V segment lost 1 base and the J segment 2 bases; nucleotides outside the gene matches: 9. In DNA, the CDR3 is TGTGCCAGCAGCTTAATGACTAGCGGTTTAAGCACCTACAATGAGCAGTTCTTC. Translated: CASSLMTSGLSTYNEQFF.

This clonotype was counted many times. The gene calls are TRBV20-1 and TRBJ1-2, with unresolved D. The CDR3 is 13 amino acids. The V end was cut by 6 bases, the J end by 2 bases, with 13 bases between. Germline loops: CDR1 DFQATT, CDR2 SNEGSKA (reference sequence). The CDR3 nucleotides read TGCAGTGCGGATTCCCATGTCAACTATGGCTACACCTTC. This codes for CSADSHVNYGYTF.

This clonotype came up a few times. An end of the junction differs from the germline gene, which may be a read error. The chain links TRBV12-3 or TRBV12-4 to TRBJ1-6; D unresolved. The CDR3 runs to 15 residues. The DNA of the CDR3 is TGTGCCAGCAGCTTAGGGCCCGGTACTAATTCACCCCTCCACTTT. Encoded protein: CASSLGPGTNSPLHF.

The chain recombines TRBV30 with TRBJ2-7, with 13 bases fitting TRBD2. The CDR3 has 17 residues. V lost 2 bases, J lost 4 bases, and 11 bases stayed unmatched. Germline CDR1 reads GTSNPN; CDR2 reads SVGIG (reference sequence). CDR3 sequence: CAWSPRQTSGRSYEQYF. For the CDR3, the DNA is TGTGCCTGGAGTCCTCGCCAGACTAGCGGGAGGTCGTACGAGCAGTACTTC.

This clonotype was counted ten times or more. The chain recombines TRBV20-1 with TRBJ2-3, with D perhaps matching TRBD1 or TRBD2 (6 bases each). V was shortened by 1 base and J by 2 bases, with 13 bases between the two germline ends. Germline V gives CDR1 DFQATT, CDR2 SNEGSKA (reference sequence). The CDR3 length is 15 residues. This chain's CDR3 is CSARGVRGATDTQYF. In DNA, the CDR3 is TGCAGTGCTAGAGGCGTAAGGGGGGCCACAGATACGCAGTATTTT.

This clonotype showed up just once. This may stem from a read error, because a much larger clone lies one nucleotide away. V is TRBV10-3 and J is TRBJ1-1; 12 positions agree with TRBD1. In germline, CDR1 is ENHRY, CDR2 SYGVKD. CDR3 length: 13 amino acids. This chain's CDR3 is CVIARDRGLEAFF. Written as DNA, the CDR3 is TGTGTCATCGCCCGGGACAGGGGGCTTGAAGCTTTCTTT.

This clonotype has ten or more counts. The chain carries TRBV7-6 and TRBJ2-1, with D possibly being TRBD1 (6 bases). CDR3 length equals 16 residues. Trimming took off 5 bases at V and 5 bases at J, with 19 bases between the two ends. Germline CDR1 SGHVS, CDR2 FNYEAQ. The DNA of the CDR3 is TGTGCCAGCAGCCCAGGTGGGACATGGAAGAACAATGAGCAGTTCTTC. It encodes CASSPGGTWKNNEQFF.

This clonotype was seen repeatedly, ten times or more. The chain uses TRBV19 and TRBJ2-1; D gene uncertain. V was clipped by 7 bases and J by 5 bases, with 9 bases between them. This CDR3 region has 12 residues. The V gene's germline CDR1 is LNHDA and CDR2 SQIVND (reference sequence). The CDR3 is CASTTFDNEQFF. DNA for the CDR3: TGTGCCAGTACGACTTTCGACAATGAGCAGTTCTTC.

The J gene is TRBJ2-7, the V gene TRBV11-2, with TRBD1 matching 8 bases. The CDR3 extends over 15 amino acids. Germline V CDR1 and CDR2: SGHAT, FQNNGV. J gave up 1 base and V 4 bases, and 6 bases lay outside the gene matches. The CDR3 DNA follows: TGTGCCAGCAGCTCAGGGACAGGAAGATCCTACGAGCAGTACTTC. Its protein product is CASSSGTGRSYEQYF.

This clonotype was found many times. This CDR3 reads CASSSPTGHPEAFF. CDR3 DNA: TGTGCCAGCAGCTCTCCGACAGGGCATCCTGAAGCTTTCTTT. The chain carries TRBV11-2 and TRBJ1-1; 7 bases map to TRBD1. There are 14 residues in the CDR3. The germline gives CDR1 SGHAT, CDR2 FQNNGV. J was trimmed by 6 bases and V by 4 bases; bases with no gene match: 8.

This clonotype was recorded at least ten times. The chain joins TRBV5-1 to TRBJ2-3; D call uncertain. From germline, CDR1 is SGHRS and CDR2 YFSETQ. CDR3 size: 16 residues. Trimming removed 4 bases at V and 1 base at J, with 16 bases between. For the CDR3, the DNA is TGCGCCAGCAGCCAACAATCGACTGGACGCACAGATACGCAGTATTTT. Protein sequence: CASSQQSTGRTDTQYF.

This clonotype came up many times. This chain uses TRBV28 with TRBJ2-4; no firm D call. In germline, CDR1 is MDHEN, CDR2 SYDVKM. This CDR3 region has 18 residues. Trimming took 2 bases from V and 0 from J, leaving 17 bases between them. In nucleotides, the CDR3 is TGTGCCAGCAGTTTAGTAAATGGCAGGAGTTTAGCCAAAAACATTCAGTACTTC. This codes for CASSLVNGRSLAKNIQYF.

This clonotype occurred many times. The DNA of the CDR3 is TGTGCCAGCAGCTTAGCGTCAGGGGAGCTATACAATGAGCAGTTCTTC. This sequence encodes CASSLASGELYNEQFF. The rearrangement links TRBV7-6 to TRBJ2-1, with D possibly being TRBD1 (6 bases). Trimming took off 0 bases at V and 4 bases at J, with 13 bases between the two ends. The CDR3 totals 16 residues. Per the germline V gene, CDR1 is SGHVS and CDR2 is FNYEAQ.

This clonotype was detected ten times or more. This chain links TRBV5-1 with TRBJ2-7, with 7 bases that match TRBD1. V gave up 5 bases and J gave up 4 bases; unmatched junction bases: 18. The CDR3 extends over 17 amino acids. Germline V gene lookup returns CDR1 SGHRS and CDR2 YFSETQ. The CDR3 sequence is CASSKATSGTASYEQYF. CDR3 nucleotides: TGCGCCAGCAGTAAAGCTACTTCCGGGACAGCTTCTTACGAGCAGTACTTC.

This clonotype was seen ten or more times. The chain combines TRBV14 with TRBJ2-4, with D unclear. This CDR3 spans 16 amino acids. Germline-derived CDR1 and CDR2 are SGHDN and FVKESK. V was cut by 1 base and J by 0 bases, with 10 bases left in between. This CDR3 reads CASSQGLTLAKNIQYF. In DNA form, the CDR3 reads TGTGCCAGCAGCCAAGGTCTTACACTAGCCAAAAACATTCAGTACTTC.

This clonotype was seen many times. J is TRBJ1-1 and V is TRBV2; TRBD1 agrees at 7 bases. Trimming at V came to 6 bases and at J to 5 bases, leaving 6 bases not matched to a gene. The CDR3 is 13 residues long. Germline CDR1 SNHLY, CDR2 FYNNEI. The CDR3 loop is CASRLTGKTEAFF. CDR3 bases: TGTGCCAGCAGACTGACAGGGAAGACTGAAGCTTTCTTT.

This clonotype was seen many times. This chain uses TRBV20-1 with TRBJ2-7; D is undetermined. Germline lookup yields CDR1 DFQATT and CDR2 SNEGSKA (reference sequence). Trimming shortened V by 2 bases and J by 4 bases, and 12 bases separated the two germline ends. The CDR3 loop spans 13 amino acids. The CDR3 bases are TGCAGTGCTAGACTGGCTCTGGTTTACGAGCAGTACTTC. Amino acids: CSARLALVYEQYF.

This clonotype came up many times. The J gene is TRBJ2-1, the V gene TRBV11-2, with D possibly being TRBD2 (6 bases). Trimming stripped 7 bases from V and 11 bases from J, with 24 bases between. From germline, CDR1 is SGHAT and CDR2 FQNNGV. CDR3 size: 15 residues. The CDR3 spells CASIEGLANTPKQFF. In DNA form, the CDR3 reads TGTGCCAGCATCGAGGGGCTAGCGAATACCCCAAAGCAGTTCTTC.

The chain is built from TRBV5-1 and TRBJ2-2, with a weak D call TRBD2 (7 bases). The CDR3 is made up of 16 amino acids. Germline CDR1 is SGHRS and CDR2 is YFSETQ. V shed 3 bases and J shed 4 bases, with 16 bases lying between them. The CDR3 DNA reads TGCGCCAGCAGCTCGACAGGTATAGCGGGCACCGGGGAGCTGTTTTTT. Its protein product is CASSSTGIAGTGELFF.

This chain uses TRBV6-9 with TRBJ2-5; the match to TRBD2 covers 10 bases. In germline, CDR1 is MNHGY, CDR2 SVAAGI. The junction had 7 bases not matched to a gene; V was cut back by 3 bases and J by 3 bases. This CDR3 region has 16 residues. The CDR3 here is CASSYRSGRGEETQYF. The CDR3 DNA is TGTGCCAGCAGTTACCGGAGCGGGAGGGGGGAAGAGACCCAGTACTTC.

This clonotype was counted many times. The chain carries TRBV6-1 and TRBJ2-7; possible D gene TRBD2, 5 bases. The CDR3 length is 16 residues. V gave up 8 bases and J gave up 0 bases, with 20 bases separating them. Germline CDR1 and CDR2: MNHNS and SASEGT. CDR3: CASQGADSKSSYEQYF. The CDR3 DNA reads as TGTGCCAGCCAAGGTGCGGACTCAAAAAGCTCCTACGAGCAGTACTTC.

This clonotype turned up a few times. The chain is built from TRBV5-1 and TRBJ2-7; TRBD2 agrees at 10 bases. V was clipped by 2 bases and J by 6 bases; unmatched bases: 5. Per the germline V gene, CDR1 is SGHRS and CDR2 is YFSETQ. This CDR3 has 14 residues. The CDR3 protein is CASSLAGGPVEQYF. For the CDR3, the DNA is TGCGCCAGCAGCTTAGCGGGAGGGCCGGTCGAGCAGTACTTC.

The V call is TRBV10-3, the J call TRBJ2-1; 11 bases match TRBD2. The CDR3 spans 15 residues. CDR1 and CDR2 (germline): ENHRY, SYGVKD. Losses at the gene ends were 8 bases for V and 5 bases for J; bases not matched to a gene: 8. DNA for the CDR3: TGTGCCATCGGAGTAGCGGGAGGGCCTAACAATGAGCAGTTCTTC. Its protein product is CAIGVAGGPNNEQFF.